These T cell receptor beta chains were read from a single sample in a study of T-cell reconstitution after alpha-beta-depleted transplantation in children. From the PCR reads, TCRdb called clonotypes with MiXCR, one entry per CDR3 protein. In the table there are about 610,000 distinct CDR3 sequences, about 11% of which are singletons. The sequences come from PBMCs from the stem cell graft donor, collected from the stem cell graft. Every receptor here comes from a human donor who donated a stem cell graft to a child with acute myeloid leukemia. Each CDR3 is given with its conserved first and last residue. A D gene is named only where the DNA matches it firmly. Size tells how often a clone was seen (once, few, many) or the class of an expanded clone, and some rows leave it out.

TRBJ2-1	TRBV9	TRBD2	NA	TGTGCCAGCACCCCTTCGGCTAGCGGGACTAATGAGCAGTTCTTC	CASTPSASGTNEQFF
TRBJ2-1	TRBV7-2	TRBD2	many	TGTGCCAGCACCCCGCCGGGACTAGCGGGGAGTGAGCAGTTCTTC	CASTPPGLAGSEQFF
TRBJ2-4	TRBV20-1	TRBD2	few	TGCAGTGCTAGAAGTAGCGGGAGCGTCCTAGGGTACTTC	CSARSSGSVLGYF
TRBJ1-6	TRBV4-2	TRBD1	NA	TGTGCCAGCAGCCAAACCCCCGGGACAGGGAATTCACCCCTCCACTTT	CASSQTPGTGNSPLHF
TRBJ1-1	TRBV6-2/TRBV6-3	NA	few	TGTGCCAGCAGTTACTCGGAGACAGCGAACACTGAAGCTTTCTTT	CASSYSETANTEAFF
TRBJ2-5	TRBV5-1	NA	NA	TGCGCCAGCAGCCCCTCGGTCCTCCCCGAGGGGACCCAGTACTTC	CASSPSVLPEGTQYF
TRBJ2-3	TRBV7-8	NA	NA	TGTGCCAGCAGCTTATACCGGGACGAAGATACGCAGTATTTT	CASSLYRDEDTQYF
TRBJ1-3	TRBV28	NA	few	TGTGCCAGCAGTTCCAGGGACGTGCCGGGGCGAGATGGAAACACCATATATTTT	CASSSRDVPGRDGNTIYF
TRBJ2-5	TRBV9	TRBD2	many	TGTGCCAGCAGCGTCGGGACTAGCCTCCAAGAGACCCAGTACTTC	CASSVGTSLQETQYF
TRBJ2-2	TRBV29-1	NA	many	TGCAGCGTTGAGAGACCCCCCGGAGGGACCGGGGAGCTGTTTTTT	CSVERPPGGTGELFF
TRBJ2-2	TRBV29-1	NA	few	TGCAGCGTCGTCGTCCAGGGATTGAACACCGGGGAGCTGTTTTTT	CSVVVQGLNTGELFF
TRBJ2-3	TRBV4-3	NA	few	TGCGCCAGCAGCCAAGATAGCGCCCAGCTGCAAGGCACAGATACGCAGTATTTT	CASSQDSAQLQGTDTQYF
TRBJ2-1	TRBV6-4	TRBD2	few	TGTGCCAGCAGTGACTCGATTCAAAGCGGGAGTTGGGATGAGCAGTTCTTC	CASSDSIQSGSWDEQFF
TRBJ2-7	TRBV7-2	TRBD1	NA	TGTGCCAGCAGCCCCACCCGGGACAGGGCCTACGAGCAGTACTTC	CASSPTRDRAYEQYF
TRBJ2-1	TRBV12-3/TRBV12-4	NA	many	TGTGCCAGCAGTTTAGCAGGAGGGATTGGGCAGTTCTTC	CASSLAGGIGQFF
TRBJ2-1	TRBV30	NA	few	TGTGCCTGGAGTGTAATGGGGCAGCGGCCCAAGGACAATGAGCAGTTCTTC	CAWSVMGQRPKDNEQFF
TRBJ1-5	TRBV12-3/TRBV12-4	NA	few	TGTGCCAGCAGCCTATCCGGCAGTGAGAATCAGCCCCAGCATTTT	CASSLSGSENQPQHF
TRBJ2-1	TRBV6-2/TRBV6-3	TRBD2	few	TGTGCCAGCAGCTTCCTACTAGCGTCACAAGGAAGGAATGAGCAGTTCTTC	CASSFLLASQGRNEQFF
TRBJ2-1	TRBV6-1	NA	NA	TGTGCCAGCAGTGGGGGGTTGGGGGATTACAATGAGCAGTTCTTC	CASSGGLGDYNEQFF
TRBJ1-2	TRBV6-1	TRBD1	NA	TGTGCCAGCAACGATGCCGGGACAGCGTATGGCTACACCTTC	CASNDAGTAYGYTF
TRBJ2-5	TRBV20-1	TRBD1	many	TGCAGTGCTAGAGAAGGTCGTCCGACAGGGGGCAGGTACTTC	CSAREGRPTGGRYF
TRBJ1-1	TRBV28	NA	few	TGTGCCAGCAGTTCCCCCCGGGTGGACACTGAAGCTTTCTTT	CASSSPRVDTEAFF
TRBJ1-1	TRBV9	NA	NA	TGTGCCAGCAGCGTAGTAGGGAACATGAACACTGAAGCTTTCTTT	CASSVVGNMNTEAFF
TRBJ1-2	TRBV5-1	TRBD1	NA	TGCGCCAGCAGTTATTCTAACAGGGGCGCTAACTATGGCTACACCTTC	CASSYSNRGANYGYTF
TRBJ2-3	TRBV6-6	NA	many	TGTGCCATTCGACAGGGCACAGATACGCAGTATTTT	CAIRQGTDTQYF
TRBJ2-7	TRBV18	TRBD1	few	TGTGCCAGCTCACCTGGACAGGATCCCTACGAGCAGTACTTC	CASSPGQDPYEQYF
TRBJ1-5	TRBV10-3	NA	few	TGTGCCATCGATAAGACAGGCGATAGCAATCAGCCCCAGCATTTT	CAIDKTGDSNQPQHF
TRBJ2-5	TRBV11-2	TRBD2	NA	TGTGCCAGCAGCTGGTCAAACACCCGGACTAGCGGGAGTGCAGAGACCCAGTACTTC	CASSWSNTRTSGSAETQYF
TRBJ2-3	TRBV5-1	NA	NA	TGCGCCAGCAGCTCCGAAGCCACGGCAGCCGATACGCAGTATTTT	CASSSEATAADTQYF
TRBJ1-4	TRBV20-1	TRBD1	few	TGCAGTGCTAGACGACAGGGGCAAAATGAAAAACTGTTTTTT	CSARRQGQNEKLFF
TRBJ2-5	TRBV27	TRBD2	many	TGTGCCAGCAGCCTAGCGGGAGGATTGGAGACCCAGTACTTC	CASSLAGGLETQYF
TRBJ2-7	TRBV5-1	TRBD2	NA	TGCGCCAGCAGCTTGGCCGATAGCGGGACCTACGAGCAGTACTTC	CASSLADSGTYEQYF
TRBJ2-5	TRBV28	NA	few	TGTGCCAGCAGTCCACTAGGGAAATCCGAGACCCAGTACTTC	CASSPLGKSETQYF
TRBJ2-3	TRBV6-2/TRBV6-3	TRBD2	once	TGTGCCAGCAGCCCACGGACTAGCGGGTCACTTGTACGTAGCACAGATACGCAGTATTTT	CASSPRTSGSLVRSTDTQYF
TRBJ2-7	TRBV20-1	NA	NA	TGCAGTGCTCTCGTTGGGGGGCAGTACTTC	CSALVGGQYF
TRBJ2-6	TRBV29-1	NA	NA	TGCAGCGTTGAAACCCCGGGGCAACGTGGGGCCAACGTCCTGACTTTC	CSVETPGQRGANVLTF
TRBJ2-3	TRBV20-1	NA	many	TGCAGTGCTAGCGCCGGGACTTCGAGAACTAGCACAGATACGCAGTATTTT	CSASAGTSRTSTDTQYF
TRBJ2-5	TRBV20-1	TRBD2	few	TGCAGTGCTCTCGAAGCGGGAGTAAGGGAGACCCAGTACTTC	CSALEAGVRETQYF
TRBJ2-1	TRBV18	NA	few	TGTGCCACCGGGCCTTCCTACAATGAGCAGTTCTTC	CATGPSYNEQFF
TRBJ2-3	TRBV6-1	NA	few	TGTGCGATTAGGGCTTGGGGAGAAGATACGCAGTATTTT	CAIRAWGEDTQYF
TRBJ2-4	TRBV28	NA	few	TGTGCCGGACCCACCGGGACAAGCATTACCATAGCCAAAAACATTCAGTACTTC	CAGPTGTSITIAKNIQYF
TRBJ2-7	TRBV5-1	NA	few	TGCGCCAGCAGCACCTACGGCGGGAACTACGAGCAGTACTTC	CASSTYGGNYEQYF
TRBJ2-5	TRBV14	NA	NA	TGTGCCAGCAGCCACCGGGAGCGGAGAGAGACCCAGTACTTC	CASSHRERRETQYF
TRBJ2-1	TRBV6-5	TRBD1	few	TGTGCCAGCAGTTATACAGGGGGCACCTACAATGAGCAGTTCTTC	CASSYTGGTYNEQFF
TRBJ1-1	TRBV4-3	NA	few	TGCGCCAGCAGCCTTTCCCTAACAGGGACTGCTTTCTTT	CASSLSLTGTAFF
TRBJ2-3	TRBV6-1	TRBD2	NA	TGTGCCAGCAAGTATAGCGGGGGGCCGACAGGGGCAGATACGCAGTATTTT	CASKYSGGPTGADTQYF
TRBJ1-1	TRBV20-1	NA	many	TGCAGTGCTCGGAGGGTGTCGGGGAACACTGAAGCTTTCTTT	CSARRVSGNTEAFF
TRBJ2-1	TRBV7-2	TRBD2	few	TGTGCCAGCAGTGGATTAGCGGGAGCGGGCTATGAGCAGTTCTTC	CASSGLAGAGYEQFF
TRBJ1-4	TRBV12-3/TRBV12-4	NA	few	TGTGCCAGCAGAACCGGGACTTGGGGGGAAAAACTGTTTTTT	CASRTGTWGEKLFF
TRBJ2-1	TRBV5-1	TRBD2	NA	TGCGCCAGCAGCTTGGCCGGGCTAGCGGGAGGGTACAATGAGCAGTTCTTC	CASSLAGLAGGYNEQFF
TRBJ2-1	TRBV20-1	NA	NA	TGCAGTGCCCGGGACTCCCGGGCCAATGAGCAGTTCTTC	CSARDSRANEQFF
TRBJ2-1	TRBV10-3	TRBD2	many	TGTGCCATCAATGCGGGACTAGCGGGAGAAAATGAGCAGTTCTTC	CAINAGLAGENEQFF
TRBJ1-5	TRBV28	NA	NA	TGTGCCAGCAGTCTCTACCATCAGCCCCAGCATTTT	CASSLYHQPQHF
TRBJ2-1	TRBV6-2/TRBV6-3	TRBD2	many	TGTGCCAGCACCACCGTCGTGTTGCGGGAGCGGGGTTACAATGAGCAGTTCTTC	CASTTVVLRERGYNEQFF
TRBJ2-2	TRBV6-1	TRBD2	few	TGTGCCAGCAGGGATGGGACTAGCGGGAGGACCGGGGAGCTGTTTTTT	CASRDGTSGRTGELFF
TRBJ2-7	TRBV15	TRBD1	many	TGTGCCACAGAAGAGAGTAGGACAGGGACTCCTAAGCAGTACTTC	CATEESRTGTPKQYF
TRBJ2-7	TRBV4-3	TRBD2	NA	TGCGCCAGCAGCCAAGATCGGAGCGGGAGATCCCCTTCCTACGAGCAGTACTTC	CASSQDRSGRSPSYEQYF
TRBJ2-7	TRBV7-1	NA	NA	TGTGCCAGCAGCTCGGCGGGGATACGGGGCCGCGGGGAGATACACGAGCAGTACTTC	CASSSAGIRGRGEIHEQYF